The source of this TCR beta chain is a study of blood T cell repertoires in COVID-19. Background on the study: COVID-19 samples from acute and convalescent phases originated in the United States, Italy and Spain. T cells, B-cell-depleted T cells, or PBMCs provided the cDNA or gDNA that served as material.

V gave up 4 bases and J gave up 0 bases, with 12 bases separating them. Looked up from germline, CDR1 is SEHNR and CDR2 is FQNEAQ (reference sequence). The CDR3 length is 15 residues. The authors' processing: Reference gene primer amplification yielded estimated nucleated cell counts. Data came from immunoSEQ multiplex PCR; TCRdb stores just in-frame clones and leaves some out. V, J and clone size were drawn from that table, and D and trimming were deduced from the DNA. The repertoire consists of roughly 100,000 clones, with about 85% occurring once and the leading ten covering under 2.5%. Sequenced material: peripheral blood. The receptor was isolated from a middle-aged man with active COVID-19. The chain carries TRBV7-9 and TRBJ2-5; D is ambiguous. The DNA of the CDR3 is TGTGCCAGCAGCTCGTCTGGTCGGGACCAAGAGACCCAGTACTTC. This translates into CASSSSGRDQETQYF.